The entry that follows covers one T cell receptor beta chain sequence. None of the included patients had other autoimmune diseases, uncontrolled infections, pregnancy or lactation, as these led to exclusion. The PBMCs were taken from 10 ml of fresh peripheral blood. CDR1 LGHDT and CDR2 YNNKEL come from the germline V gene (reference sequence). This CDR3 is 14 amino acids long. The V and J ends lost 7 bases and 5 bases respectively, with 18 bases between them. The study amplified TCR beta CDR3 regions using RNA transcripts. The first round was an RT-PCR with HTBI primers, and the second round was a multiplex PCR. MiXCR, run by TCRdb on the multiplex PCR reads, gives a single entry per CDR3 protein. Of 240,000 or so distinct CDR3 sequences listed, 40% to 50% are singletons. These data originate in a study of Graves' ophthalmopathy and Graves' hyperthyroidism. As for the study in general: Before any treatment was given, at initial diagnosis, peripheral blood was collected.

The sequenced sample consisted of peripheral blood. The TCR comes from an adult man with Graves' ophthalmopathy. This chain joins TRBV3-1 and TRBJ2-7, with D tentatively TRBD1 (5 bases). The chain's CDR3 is CASTYRGREHEQYF. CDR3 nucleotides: TGTGCCAGCACCTACAGAGGCAGGGAACACGAGCAGTACTTC.